This is a list of T cell receptor beta chains from one sample in a study of blood T cell repertoires in COVID-19. The repertoire was sequenced with immunoSEQ multiplex PCR; TCRdb's copy has only in-frame clones and lacks some. The sample records fewer than 80,000 clones, roughly nine tenths being singletons. Sample: peripheral blood. All receptors derive from a woman in her forties or fifties with active COVID-19. Both conserved end residues are part of each CDR3. A D gene is named only where the DNA matches it firmly.

CDR3 protein	V gene	J gene	D gene
CAISGGEEANYGYTF	TRBV10-3	TRBJ1-2	-
CASSKPHRAYGYTF	TRBV21-1	TRBJ1-2	-
CASAVPGGRATEQFF	TRBV5-1	TRBJ2-1	TRBD2
CASSLSGAGATYEQYF	TRBV5-1	TRBJ2-7	TRBD2
CASSALEGRNEQYF	TRBV7-3	TRBJ2-7	-
CSASVAGGTGELFF	TRBV20-1	TRBJ2-2	TRBD2
CSVEGLSQGAFGYTF	TRBV29-1	TRBJ1-2	TRBD1
CASSPSGGTGELFF	TRBV7-6	TRBJ2-2	TRBD2
CASSFEAGQGLDSPLHF	TRBV27	TRBJ1-6	TRBD1
CASSPGQGEDYGYTF	TRBV5-1	TRBJ1-2	TRBD1
CASSSGQGSSTDTQYF	TRBV7-3	TRBJ2-3	TRBD1
CASSLRETEAFF	TRBV5-5	TRBJ1-1	-
CASSTASGKGPDTQYF	TRBV5-1	TRBJ2-3	TRBD2
CASSIQGRIGSPLHF	TRBV19	TRBJ1-6	-
CASSPLQGVNYGYTF	TRBV4-1	TRBJ1-2	TRBD1
CAITPDRAYGYTF	TRBV10-3	TRBJ1-2	TRBD1
CASSFDRDSYNSPLHF	TRBV5-1	TRBJ1-6	TRBD1
CASSQGDGTSGLYEQYF	TRBV4-2	TRBJ2-7	TRBD2
CASRQASRYEQYF	TRBV6-5	TRBJ2-7	-
CAWSSGTGKETQYF	TRBV30	TRBJ2-5	TRBD1
CASSLGGTTTNEKLFF	TRBV7-9	TRBJ1-4	-
CASSSSGANTGELFF	TRBV7-2	TRBJ2-2	-
CASRTSGFSSYEQYF	TRBV27	TRBJ2-7	TRBD2
CASRDRTHNEQFF	TRBV19	TRBJ2-1	TRBD1
CASSPSTGNNEQFF	TRBV18	TRBJ2-1	TRBD1
CASSWGTGGGDTQYF	TRBV5-1	TRBJ2-3	TRBD1
CASSLRRPTGDQPQHF	TRBV27	TRBJ1-5	TRBD1
CASSLSYNEQFF	TRBV19	TRBJ2-1	-
CATSDRQAGLETQYF	TRBV24-1	TRBJ2-5	-
CASSLGTGGLSGNTIYF	TRBV7-9	TRBJ1-3	TRBD1
CASSPRQGPFSEAFF	TRBV18	TRBJ1-1	TRBD1
CSVEGGQVYGYTF	TRBV29-1	TRBJ1-2	TRBD1
CASSQDRDQPQHF	TRBV3-1/TRBV3-2	TRBJ1-5	-
CASRLAGGWDEQFF	TRBV5-1	TRBJ2-1	TRBD2
CASSVQALTGELFF	TRBV9	TRBJ2-2	-
CASSPWTEGYTF	TRBV7-9	TRBJ1-2	-
CASSLGGTGAYGYTF	TRBV7-8	TRBJ1-2	TRBD1
CSVSGTSGRAPYEQYF	TRBV29-1	TRBJ2-7	TRBD2
CASSSGVGETQYF	TRBV5-1	TRBJ2-5	-
CASSLGQGSYEQYF	TRBV5-1	TRBJ2-7	TRBD1
CASSQGRTSGSHNEQFF	TRBV4-1	TRBJ2-1	TRBD2
CASSLDRDPGNTIYF	TRBV9	TRBJ1-3	TRBD1
CASSMGVGEQFF	TRBV19	TRBJ2-1	-
CASSLGGVPGGSYEQYF	TRBV7-6	TRBJ2-7	-
CASSSSAGGPKAGELFF	TRBV5-4	TRBJ2-2	TRBD2
CASKASGLYEQYF	TRBV19	TRBJ2-7	TRBD2
CASSNPGLAYNEQFF	TRBV21-1	TRBJ2-1	-
CASSLATTSPYEQYF	TRBV7-2	TRBJ2-7	-
CASSYSRAGRAFF	TRBV6-5	TRBJ1-1	-
CASSRPGTGNTEAFF	TRBV7-9	TRBJ1-1	TRBD1
CASSPDREREYF	TRBV11-2	TRBJ2-7	TRBD1
CTSSQKPSTANTGELFF	TRBV1	TRBJ2-2	-
CASSTGQGTNYGYTF	TRBV19	TRBJ1-2	TRBD1
CASSLVGTANEAFF	TRBV5-5	TRBJ1-1	TRBD1
CASSQGQGQGF	TRBV4-1	TRBJ1-2	TRBD1
CASSPIAGLGSQFF	TRBV14	TRBJ2-1	TRBD2
CASSLVSGAQSGANVLTF	TRBV5-6	TRBJ2-6	-
CSVPQGALETQYF	TRBV29-1	TRBJ2-5	TRBD1